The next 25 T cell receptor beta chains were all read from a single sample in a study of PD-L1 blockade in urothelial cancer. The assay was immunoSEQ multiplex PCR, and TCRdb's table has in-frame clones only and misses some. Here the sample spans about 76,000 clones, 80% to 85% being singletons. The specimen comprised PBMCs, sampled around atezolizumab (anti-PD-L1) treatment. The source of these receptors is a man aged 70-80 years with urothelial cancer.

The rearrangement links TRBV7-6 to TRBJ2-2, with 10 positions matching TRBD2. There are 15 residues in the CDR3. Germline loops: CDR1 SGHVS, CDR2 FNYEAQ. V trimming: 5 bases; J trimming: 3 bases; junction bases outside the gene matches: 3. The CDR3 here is CASSAGLADTGELFF. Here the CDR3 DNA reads TGTGCCAGCAGCGCAGGACTAGCGGACACCGGGGAGCTGTTTTTT. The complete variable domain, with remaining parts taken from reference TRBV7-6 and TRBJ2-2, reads GAGVSQSPRYKVTKRGQDVALRCDPISGHVSLYWYRQALGQGPEFLTYFNYEAQQDKSGLPNDRFSAERPEGSISTLTIQRTEQRDSAMYRCASSAGLADTGELFFGEGSRLTVL.

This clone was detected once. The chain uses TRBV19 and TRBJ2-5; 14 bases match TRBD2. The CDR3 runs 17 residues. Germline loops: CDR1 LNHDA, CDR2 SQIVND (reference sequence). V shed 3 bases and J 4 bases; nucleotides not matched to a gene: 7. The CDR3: CASSILGTSGSLETQYF. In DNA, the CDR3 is TGTGCCAGTAGTATTCTCGGGACTAGCGGGAGCCTAGAGACCCAGTACTTC.

The CDR3 sequence: CAWSVLRINTGELFF. The CDR3 nucleotides are TGTGCCTGGAGTGTACTCAGGATTAACACCGGGGAGCTGTTTTTT. The V gene is TRBV30, the J gene TRBJ2-2, with unresolved D. V dropped 0 bases and J dropped 2 bases, with 10 bases sitting between them. In germline, CDR1 is GTSNPN, CDR2 SVGIG (reference sequence). The CDR3 extends over 15 amino acids.

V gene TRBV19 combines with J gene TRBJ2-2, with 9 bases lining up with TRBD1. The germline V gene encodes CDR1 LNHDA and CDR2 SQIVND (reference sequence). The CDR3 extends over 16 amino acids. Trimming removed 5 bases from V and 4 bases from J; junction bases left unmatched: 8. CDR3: CASSGGQGWGTGELFF. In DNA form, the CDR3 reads TGTGCCAGTAGTGGGGGACAGGGTTGGGGCACCGGGGAGCTGTTTTTT.

The DNA of the CDR3 is TGTGCCAGCAGTAGACAGGGCTACGAGCAGTACTTC. This codes for CASSRQGYEQYF. The chain has TRBV5-5 and TRBJ2-7, with 7 bases that match TRBD1. V lost 5 bases to trimming and J lost 3 bases; unmatched junction nucleotides: 2. This CDR3 is 12 amino acids long. Germline V lookup: CDR1 SGHKS, CDR2 YYEKEE (reference sequence).

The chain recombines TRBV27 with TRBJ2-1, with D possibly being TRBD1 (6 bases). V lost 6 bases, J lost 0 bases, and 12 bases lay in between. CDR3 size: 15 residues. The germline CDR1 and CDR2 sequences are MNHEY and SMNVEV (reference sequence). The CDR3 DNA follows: TGTGCCAGCAGGTCAGGGGTGAGCTCCTACAATGAGCAGTTCTTC. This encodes CASRSGVSSYNEQFF.

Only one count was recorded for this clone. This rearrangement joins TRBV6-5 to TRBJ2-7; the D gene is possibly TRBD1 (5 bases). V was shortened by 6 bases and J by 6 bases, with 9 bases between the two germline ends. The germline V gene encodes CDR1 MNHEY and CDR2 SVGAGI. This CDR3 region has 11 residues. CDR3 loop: CASRRGSEQYF. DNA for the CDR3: TGTGCCAGCAGAAGGGGTAGCGAGCAGTACTTC.

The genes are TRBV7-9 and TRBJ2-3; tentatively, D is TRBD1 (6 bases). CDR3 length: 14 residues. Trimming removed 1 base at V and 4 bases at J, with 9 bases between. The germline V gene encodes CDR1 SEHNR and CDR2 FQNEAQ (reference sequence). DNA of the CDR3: TGTGCCAGCAGCTTAGAAGGGGGTCCAGATACGCAGTATTTT. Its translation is CASSLEGGPDTQYF.

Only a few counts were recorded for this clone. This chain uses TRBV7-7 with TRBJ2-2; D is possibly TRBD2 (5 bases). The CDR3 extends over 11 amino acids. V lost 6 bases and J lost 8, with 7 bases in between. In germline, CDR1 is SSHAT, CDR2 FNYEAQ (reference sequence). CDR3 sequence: CASSPGGELFF. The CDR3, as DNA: TGTGCCAGCAGTCCGGGGGGGGAGCTGTTTTTT.

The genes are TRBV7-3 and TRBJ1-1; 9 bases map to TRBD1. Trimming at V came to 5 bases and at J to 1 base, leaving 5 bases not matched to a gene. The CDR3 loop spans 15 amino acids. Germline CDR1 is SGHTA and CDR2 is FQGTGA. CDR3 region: CASSLRGQGNTEAFF. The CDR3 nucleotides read TGTGCCAGCAGCCTTCGGGGACAGGGGAACACTGAAGCTTTCTTT.

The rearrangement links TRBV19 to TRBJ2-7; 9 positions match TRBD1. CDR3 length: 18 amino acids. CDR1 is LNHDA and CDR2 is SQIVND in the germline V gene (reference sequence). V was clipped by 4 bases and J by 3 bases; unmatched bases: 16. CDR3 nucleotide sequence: TGTGCCAGTAGTACCTCCGGGGACAGGGTCTCCCGCGGCTACGAGCAGTACTTC. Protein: CASSTSGDRVSRGYEQYF.

The CDR3 loop reads CASSRGAAEAFF. The CDR3 nucleotides read TGTGCCAGTAGCCGGGGGGCCGCTGAAGCTTTCTTT. This chain joins TRBV19 and TRBJ1-1; possibly TRBD1 for D (6 bases). The V end was cut by 6 bases, the J end by 6 bases, with 11 bases between. This CDR3 spans 12 amino acids. Germline V gives CDR1 LNHDA, CDR2 SQIVND (reference sequence).

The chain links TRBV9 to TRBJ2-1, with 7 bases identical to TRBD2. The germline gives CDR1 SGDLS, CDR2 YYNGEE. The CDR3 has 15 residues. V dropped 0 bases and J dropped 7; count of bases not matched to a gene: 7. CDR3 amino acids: CASSVVAGGTNEQFF. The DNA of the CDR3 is TGTGCCAGCAGCGTAGTAGCGGGTGGGACGAATGAGCAGTTCTTC.

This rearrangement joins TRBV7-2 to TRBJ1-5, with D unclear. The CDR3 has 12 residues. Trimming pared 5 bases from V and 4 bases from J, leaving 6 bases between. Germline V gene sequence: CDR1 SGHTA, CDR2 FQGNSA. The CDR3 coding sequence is TGTGCCAGCAGCCCAACAAATCAGCCCCAGCATTTT. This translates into CASSPTNQPQHF.

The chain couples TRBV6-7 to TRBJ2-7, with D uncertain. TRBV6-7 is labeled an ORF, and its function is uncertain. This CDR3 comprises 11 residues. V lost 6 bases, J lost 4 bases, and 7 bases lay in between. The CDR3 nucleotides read TGTGCCAGCAGGGCCCATTACGAGCAGTACTTC. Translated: CASRAHYEQYF.

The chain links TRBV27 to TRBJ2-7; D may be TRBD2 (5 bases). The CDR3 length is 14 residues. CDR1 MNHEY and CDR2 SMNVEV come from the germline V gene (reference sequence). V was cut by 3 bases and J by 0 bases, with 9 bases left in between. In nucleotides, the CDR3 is TGTGCCAGCAGTTTTTCGGGGTTCTCCTACGAGCAGTACTTC. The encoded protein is CASSFSGFSYEQYF.

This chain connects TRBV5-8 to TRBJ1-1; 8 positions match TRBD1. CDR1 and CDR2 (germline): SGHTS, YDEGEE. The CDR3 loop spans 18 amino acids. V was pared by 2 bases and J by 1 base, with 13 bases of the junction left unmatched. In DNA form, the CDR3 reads TGTGCCAGCAGCTTCGGGGCACACCAGGGGGCCAGGAACACTGAAGCTTTCTTT. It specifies CASSFGAHQGARNTEAFF.

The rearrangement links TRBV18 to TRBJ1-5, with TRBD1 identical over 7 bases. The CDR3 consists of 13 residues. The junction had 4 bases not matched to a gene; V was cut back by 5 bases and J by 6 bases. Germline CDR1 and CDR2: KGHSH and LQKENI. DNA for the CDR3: TGTGCCAGCTCAACAGGGGTCGGTCAGCCCCAGCATTTT. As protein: CASSTGVGQPQHF.

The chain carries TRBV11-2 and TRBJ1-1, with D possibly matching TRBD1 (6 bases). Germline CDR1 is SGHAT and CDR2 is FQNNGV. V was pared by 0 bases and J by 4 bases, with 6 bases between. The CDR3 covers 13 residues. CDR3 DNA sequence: TGTGCCAGCAGCTTAGACAGGGGCACTGAAGCTTTCTTT. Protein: CASSLDRGTEAFF.

The CDR3 sequence is CASSYFGQGNYGYTF. CDR3 DNA sequence: TGTGCCAGCAGTTACTTCGGACAGGGTAACTATGGCTACACCTTC. The rearrangement links TRBV6-5 to TRBJ1-2; 8 bases map to TRBD1. V lost 1 base, J lost 1 base, and 2 bases stayed unmatched. The germline CDR1 and CDR2 sequences are MNHEY and SVGAGI. This CDR3 contains 15 residues.

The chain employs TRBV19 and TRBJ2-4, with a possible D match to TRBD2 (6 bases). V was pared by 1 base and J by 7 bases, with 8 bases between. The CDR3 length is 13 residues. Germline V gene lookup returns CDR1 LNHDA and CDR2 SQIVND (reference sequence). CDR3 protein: CASSIGGGNIQYF. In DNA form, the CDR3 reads TGTGCCAGTAGTATAGGTGGAGGGAACATTCAGTACTTC.

The CDR3 sequence: CASSSTDSYEQYF. CDR3 nucleotides: TGCGCCAGCAGCTCGACTGATTCCTACGAGCAGTACTTC. V gene TRBV5-1 combines with J gene TRBJ2-7, with unresolved D. The CDR3 extends over 13 amino acids. Germline values: CDR1 SGHRS, CDR2 YFSETQ. Trimming took off 3 bases at V and 1 base at J, with 8 bases between the two ends.

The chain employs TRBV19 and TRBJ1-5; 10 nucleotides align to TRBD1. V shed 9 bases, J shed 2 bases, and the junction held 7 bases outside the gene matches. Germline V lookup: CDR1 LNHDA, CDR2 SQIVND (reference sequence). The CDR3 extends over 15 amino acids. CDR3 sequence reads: CASDRGRLGNQPQHF. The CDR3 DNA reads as TGTGCCAGCGACAGGGGGCGGCTTGGCAATCAGCCCCAGCATTTT.

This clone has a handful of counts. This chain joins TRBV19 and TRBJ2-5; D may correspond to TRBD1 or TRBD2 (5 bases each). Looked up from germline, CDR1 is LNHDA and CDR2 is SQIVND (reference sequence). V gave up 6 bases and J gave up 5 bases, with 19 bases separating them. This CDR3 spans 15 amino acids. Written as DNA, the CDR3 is TGTGCCAGTAGAATACAGGACTCACCCGGGGAGACCCAGTACTTC. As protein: CASRIQDSPGETQYF.

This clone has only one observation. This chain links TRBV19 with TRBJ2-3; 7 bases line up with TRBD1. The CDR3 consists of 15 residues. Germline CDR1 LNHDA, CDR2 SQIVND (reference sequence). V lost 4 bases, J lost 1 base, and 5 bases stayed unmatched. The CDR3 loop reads CASSTQGTGTDTQYF. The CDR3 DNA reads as TGTGCCAGTAGTACGCAGGGGACAGGCACAGATACGCAGTATTTT.